Below are 32 T cell receptor beta chains sequenced from a single sample in a study of cytomegalovirus exposure and HLA in healthy donors. PCR employed 60 Vbeta and 13 Jbeta primers. The assay was immunoSEQ multiplex PCR, and TCRdb's table has in-frame clones only and misses some. Of 100,000 to 120,000 clones listed, around 73% are singletons. The sample was PBMCs. Receptors were obtained from a woman aged 25-40 years in good health and CMV-seropositive.

The chain links TRBV7-2 to TRBJ1-4, with TRBD1 matching over 8 bases. The V and J ends lost 5 bases and 7 bases, in that order; junction bases with no gene match: 6. The length of the CDR3 is 14 residues. Germline-derived CDR1 and CDR2 are SGHTA and FQGNSA. CDR3 nucleotide sequence: TGTGCCAGCAGCCCCACAGGGGGTATTGAAAAACTGTTTTTT. Its protein product is CASSPTGGIEKLFF.

The chain has TRBV21-1 and TRBJ1-1; no DNA check was done on the table's D call, TRBD1. TRBV21-1 is classified as a pseudogene. This CDR3 comprises 15 residues. In DNA form, the CDR3 reads TGTGCCAGCAGCAAGAGGACAGGGAGTAACACTGAAGCTTTCTTT. Translated: CASSKRTGSNTEAFF.

The table lists this clone with a count of one. The V gene is TRBV4-1, the J gene TRBJ1-1; 10 positions agree with TRBD1. This CDR3 is 14 amino acids long. CDR1 is MGHRA and CDR2 is YSYEKL in the germline V gene. V was clipped by 6 bases and J by 5 bases; unmatched bases: 6. For the CDR3, the DNA is TGCGCCAGCAGGGCTCGGACAGGGGGGACTGAAGCTTTCTTT. Protein sequence: CASRARTGGTEAFF.

This clone was seen a handful of times. The CDR3 region is CASNSGIMNTEAFF. CDR3 DNA sequence: TGTGCCAGTAATTCAGGAATTATGAACACTGAAGCTTTCTTT. The genes are TRBV6-1 and TRBJ1-1; D is ambiguous. The V end lost 9 bases, the J end lost 0 bases, and 14 bases lay between the germline ends. The CDR3 is made up of 14 amino acids. The V gene's germline CDR1 is MNHNS and CDR2 SASEGT.

This clone came up once. The V gene is TRBV19, the J gene TRBJ1-2; D ambiguous. The CDR3 spans 13 residues. With 5 bases removed from V and 0 bases from J, the gap between germline ends came to 7 bases. The V gene's germline CDR1 is LNHDA and CDR2 SQIVND (reference sequence). DNA of the CDR3: TGTGCCAGTAGTCCTCAGACTAACTATGGCTACACCTTC. Its translation is CASSPQTNYGYTF.

As DNA, the CDR3 is TGTGCCAGCAGCCAAGTATTCCCCGCCGGCACTGAAGCTTTCTTT. As protein: CASSQVFPAGTEAFF. This rearrangement joins TRBV14 to TRBJ1-1, with D unclear. Looked up from germline, CDR1 is SGHDN and CDR2 is FVKESK. The CDR3 has 15 residues. The germline V and J ends were trimmed by 1 base and 4 bases, with 13 bases remaining between them.

The chain is built from TRBV19 and TRBJ1-1; TRBD1 might be the D (6 bases). V was trimmed by 1 base and J by 3 bases, leaving 9 bases between them. The CDR3 extends over 14 amino acids. CDR1 and CDR2 (germline): LNHDA, SQIVND (reference sequence). In DNA, the CDR3 is TGTGCCAGTAGTATAGGAGGACAGTACACTGAAGCTTTCTTT. Translation: CASSIGGQYTEAFF.

This sequence joins TRBV27 and TRBJ2-1; a possible D gene is TRBD2 (5 bases). The CDR3 contains 13 residues. Per the germline V gene, CDR1 is MNHEY and CDR2 is SMNVEV (reference sequence). V lost 8 bases to trimming and J lost 8 bases, with 16 bases between them. The CDR3 loop reads CASGFMTGYEQFF. CDR3 in DNA: TGTGCCAGCGGATTCATGACGGGGTATGAGCAGTTCTTC.

This rearrangement joins TRBV15 to TRBJ2-7; a weak D match, TRBD1 (6 bases). CDR1 and CDR2 from the germline V gene are LNHNV and YYDKDF (reference sequence). Trimming pared 1 base from V and 3 bases from J, leaving 7 bases between. CDR3 length equals 13 residues. DNA for the CDR3: TGTGCCACCAGCAGAGGGGACAACTACGAGCAGTACTTC. Translation gives CATSRGDNYEQYF.

V gene TRBV19 combines with J gene TRBJ2-1; 8 nucleotides match TRBD2. Germline lookup yields CDR1 LNHDA and CDR2 SQIVND (reference sequence). Trimming cost V 4 bases and J 4 bases; bases outside gene matches: 3. This CDR3 is built from 14 residues. CDR3 nucleotide sequence: TGTGCCAGTAGTACTCTAGCGGGTTACAATGAGCAGTTCTTC. Translated, it gives CASSTLAGYNEQFF.

The chain has TRBV18 and TRBJ1-1; no definite D call. V lost 2 bases and J 4 bases, leaving 17 bases between the germline ends. CDR3 length equals 16 residues. Germline V lookup: CDR1 KGHSH, CDR2 LQKENI. DNA of the CDR3: TGTGCCAGCTCACCATCCCAGGTGATACGTTTCACTGAAGCTTTCTTT. It encodes CASSPSQVIRFTEAFF.

The chain is built from TRBV19 and TRBJ2-5, with TRBD2 matching 10 bases. With V trimmed by 6 bases and J by 3 bases, 7 bases remained unmatched. Germline V lookup: CDR1 LNHDA, CDR2 SQIVND (reference sequence). This CDR3 region has 15 residues. The CDR3 DNA is TGTGCCAGTAGGACGCTAGCGGGGGCGGAAGAGACCCAGTACTTC. The encoded protein is CASRTLAGAEETQYF.

This rearrangement joins TRBV6-6 to TRBJ1-2; D unclear. Between the trimmed V and J ends, which lost 10 bases and 4 bases, there was a span of 10 bases. The CDR3 is made up of 11 amino acids. Germline CDR1 is MNHNY and CDR2 is SVGAGI (reference sequence). The chain's CDR3 is CANPRFYGYTF. The CDR3 DNA is TGTGCCAACCCCAGGTTCTATGGCTACACCTTC.

The V gene is TRBV27, the J gene TRBJ1-1, with TRBD1 as a possible D gene (6 bases). Germline assignment: CDR1 MNHEY and CDR2 SMNVEV (reference sequence). The CDR3 is made up of 14 amino acids. With 6 bases removed from V and 1 base from J, the gap between germline ends came to 12 bases. This CDR3 is CASSQDRRNTEAFF. The CDR3, as DNA: TGTGCCAGCAGCCAAGACAGGAGGAACACTGAAGCTTTCTTT.

This chain joins TRBV7-6 and TRBJ2-7; D remains ambiguous. Trimming took off 1 base at V and 3 bases at J, with 10 bases between the two ends. CDR3 length equals 14 residues. CDR1 and CDR2 (germline): SGHVS, FNYEAQ. This chain's CDR3 is CASSLDSPSYEQYF. The CDR3 DNA reads TGTGCCAGCAGCTTAGACAGTCCCAGCTACGAGCAGTACTTC. The full variable domain, in which reference TRBV7-6 and TRBJ2-7 provide the parts outside the CDR3, is GAGVSQSPRYKVTKRGQDVALRCDPISGHVSLYWYRQALGQGPEFLTYFNYEAQQDKSGLPNDRFSAERPEGSISTLTIQRTEQRDSAMYRCASSLDSPSYEQYFGPGTRLTVT.

The V call is TRBV19, the J call TRBJ1-1; possible D gene TRBD1, 5 bases. With 10 bases removed from V and 0 bases from J, the gap between germline ends came to 12 bases. The CDR3 has 13 amino acids. Germline V gene lookup returns CDR1 LNHDA and CDR2 SQIVND (reference sequence). In DNA form, the CDR3 reads TGTGCCACCATACGGGGGTTGAACACTGAAGCTTTCTTT. Its translation: CATIRGLNTEAFF.

CDR3 loop: CSVQTSRPLETQYF. The CDR3 DNA follows: TGCAGCGTCCAGACAAGCAGGCCGTTGGAGACCCAGTACTTC. The J gene is TRBJ2-5, the V gene TRBV29-1; D is undetermined. With 6 bases removed from V and 5 bases from J, the gap between germline ends came to 19 bases. In germline, CDR1 is SQVTM, CDR2 ANQGSEA. The CDR3 contains 14 residues.

The chain couples TRBV4-2 to TRBJ2-1; unclear D gene. The CDR3 is made up of 16 amino acids. V gave up 0 bases and J gave up 0 bases, with 9 bases separating them. Looked up from germline, CDR1 is LGHNA and CDR2 is YNFKEQ. This chain's CDR3 is CASSQDASSSYNEQFF. CDR3 DNA sequence: TGTGCCAGCAGCCAAGATGCGTCAAGCTCCTACAATGAGCAGTTCTTC.

This chain uses TRBV19 with TRBJ1-1; unclear D gene. V lost 5 bases to trimming and J lost 7 bases, with 14 bases between them. The CDR3 totals 13 residues. CDR1 and CDR2 from the germline V gene are LNHDA and SQIVND (reference sequence). CDR3 DNA sequence: TGTGCCAGTAGTTTGTCCCATTCGGGTGAAGCTTTCTTT. It translates to CASSLSHSGEAFF.

The sample holds a few counts of this clone. The chain has TRBV10-3 and TRBJ2-7; D is possibly TRBD1 (6 bases). CDR1 and CDR2 from the germline V gene are ENHRY and SYGVKD. CDR3 size: 14 residues. Trimming cost V 6 bases and J 3 bases, with 15 bases left between them. The CDR3 loop is CAISEGEGLYEQYF. The CDR3 region has the DNA TGTGCCATCAGCGAGGGGGAAGGACTCTACGAGCAGTACTTC.

This chain joins TRBV5-1 and TRBJ2-7, with D possibly being TRBD1 (6 bases). Germline lookup yields CDR1 SGHRS and CDR2 YFSETQ. The CDR3 length is 15 residues. The germline V and J ends were trimmed by 1 base and 0 bases, with 11 bases remaining between them. The CDR3 sequence: CASSLSRGSSYEQYF. CDR3 nucleotides: TGCGCCAGCAGCTTGTCGAGGGGGAGCTCCTACGAGCAGTACTTC.

V usage is TRBV5-8 and J usage is TRBJ1-3; a possible D gene is TRBD1 (5 bases). This CDR3 has 14 amino acids. Germline lookup yields CDR1 SGHTS and CDR2 YDEGEE. V was shortened by 5 bases and J by 6 bases, with 15 bases between the two germline ends. CDR3 in DNA: TGTGCCAGCAGAGCTGGGGCCTTAAAAAACACCATATATTTT. Residues: CASRAGALKNTIYF.

The chain carries TRBV13 and TRBJ1-3; TRBD1 is a possible D gene (6 bases). CDR1 and CDR2 (germline): PRHDT, FYEKMQ (reference sequence). This CDR3 comprises 17 residues. V was shortened by 4 bases and J by 0 bases, with 16 bases between the two germline ends. In DNA form, the CDR3 reads TGTGCCAGCAGCTCCGCTAGACAGGATCCCTCTGGAAACACCATATATTTT. Translated: CASSSARQDPSGNTIYF.

This sequence joins TRBV7-6 and TRBJ1-3; D is unresolved. V gave up 0 bases and J gave up 4 bases, with 10 bases separating them. The length of the CDR3 is 15 residues. Looked up from germline, CDR1 is SGHVS and CDR2 is FNYEAQ. The CDR3 protein is CASSLAGVGGNTIYF. The CDR3, as DNA: TGTGCCAGCAGCTTAGCGGGCGTTGGAGGAAACACCATATATTTT. The variable domain in full, completed from reference TRBV7-6 and TRBJ1-3, reads GAGVSQSPRYKVTKRGQDVALRCDPISGHVSLYWYRQALGQGPEFLTYFNYEAQQDKSGLPNDRFSAERPEGSISTLTIQRTEQRDSAMYRCASSLAGVGGNTIYFGEGSWLTVV.

The chain joins TRBV19 to TRBJ2-7; the match to TRBD2 covers 8 bases. Per the germline V gene, CDR1 is LNHDA and CDR2 is SQIVND (reference sequence). The CDR3 totals 14 residues. Trimming cost V 7 bases and J 1 base; bases outside gene matches: 6. The CDR3: CASMVASGSYEQYF. For the CDR3, the DNA is TGTGCCAGTATGGTGGCTAGCGGGTCCTACGAGCAGTACTTC. Full variable domain (missing parts from reference TRBV19 and TRBJ2-7): DGGITQSPKYLFRKEGQNVTLSCEQNLNHDAMYWYRQDPGQGLRLIYYSQIVNDFQKGDIAEGYSVSREKKESFPLTVTSAQKNPTAFYLCASMVASGSYEQYFGPGTRLTVT.

This sequence joins TRBV5-1 and TRBJ2-5, with 12 positions matching TRBD1. The V gene's germline CDR1 is SGHRS and CDR2 YFSETQ. Losses at the gene ends were 4 bases for V and 5 bases for J; bases not matched to a gene: 6. CDR3 length: 15 amino acids. The CDR3 region has the DNA TGCGCCAGCAGCGCCGGGACAGGGGGCCAGGAGACCCAGTACTTC. This sequence encodes CASSAGTGGQETQYF.

This chain links TRBV30 with TRBJ2-5, with a tentative D call TRBD1 (5 bases). Trimming removed 0 bases from V and 5 bases from J, with 16 bases in between. The CDR3 spans 15 residues. The germline gives CDR1 GTSNPN, CDR2 SVGIG (reference sequence). The chain's CDR3 is CAWSVTAPPHETQYF. CDR3 DNA: TGTGCCTGGAGTGTGACAGCGCCCCCCCATGAGACCCAGTACTTC. Based on the CDR3 plus reference TRBV30 and TRBJ2-5, the full variable domain is SQTIHQWPATLVQPVGSPLSLECTVEGTSNPNLYWYRQAAGRGLQLLFYSVGIGQISSEVPQNLSASRPQDRQFILSSKKLLLSDSGFYLCAWSVTAPPHETQYFGPGTRLLVL.

This chain joins TRBV7-9 and TRBJ1-2; TRBD1 is a possible D gene (5 bases). V was shortened by 10 bases and J by 4 bases, with 10 bases between the two germline ends. There are 11 residues in the CDR3. Per germline, CDR1 SEHNR and CDR2 FQNEAQ (reference sequence). This CDR3 is CATTGAYGYTF. DNA of the CDR3: TGTGCCACCACAGGTGCCTATGGCTACACCTTC.

The V call is TRBV5-1, the J call TRBJ2-5; TRBD2 aligns across 9 bases. Germline V gives CDR1 SGHRS, CDR2 YFSETQ. The CDR3 runs 14 residues. The V segment lost 4 bases and the J segment 7 bases; nucleotides outside the gene matches: 8. Written as DNA, the CDR3 is TGCGCCAGCAGCGACAGCGGGGGGCTCGGGACCCAGTACTTC. This gives the protein CASSDSGGLGTQYF.

This sequence joins TRBV5-6 and TRBJ2-1; tentatively, D is TRBD2 (5 bases). Germline CDR1 reads SGHDT; CDR2 reads YYEEEE. The V end lost 0 bases, the J end lost 7 bases, and 8 bases lay between the germline ends. The CDR3 totals 13 residues. CDR3 coding DNA: TGTGCCAGCAGCTTGGACCGGAGGAATGAGCAGTTCTTC. Amino acids: CASSLDRRNEQFF.

J is TRBJ2-7 and V is TRBV18, with TRBD2 as a possible D gene (5 bases). Germline CDR1 reads KGHSH; CDR2 reads LQKENI. The CDR3 loop spans 13 amino acids. With 2 bases removed from V and 11 bases from J, the gap between germline ends came to 16 bases. CDR3 DNA: TGTGCCAGCTCACCATCGGAGGTGGGATCGGAGTACTTC. Translated, it gives CASSPSEVGSEYF.

The chain couples TRBV10-1 to TRBJ2-3; 11 bases align to TRBD2. The germline V gene has CDR1 WNHNN and CDR2 SYGVQD (reference sequence). The CDR3 consists of 16 residues. Trimming cost V 4 bases and J 0 bases; bases outside gene matches: 3. The CDR3 DNA reads TGCGCCAGCAGTGCGGGACTAGCGGTGAGCACAGATACGCAGTATTTT. Protein: CASSAGLAVSTDTQYF.